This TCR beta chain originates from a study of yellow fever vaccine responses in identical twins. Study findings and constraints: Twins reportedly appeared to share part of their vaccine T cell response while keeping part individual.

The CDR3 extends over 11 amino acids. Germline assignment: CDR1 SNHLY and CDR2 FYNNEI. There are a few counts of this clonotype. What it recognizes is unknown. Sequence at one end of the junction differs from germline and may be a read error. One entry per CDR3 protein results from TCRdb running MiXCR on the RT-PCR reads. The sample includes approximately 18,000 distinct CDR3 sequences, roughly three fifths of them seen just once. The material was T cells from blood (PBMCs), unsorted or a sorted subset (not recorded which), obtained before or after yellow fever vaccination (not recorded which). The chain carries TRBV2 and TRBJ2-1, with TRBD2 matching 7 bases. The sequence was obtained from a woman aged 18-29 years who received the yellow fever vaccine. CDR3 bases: TGTGCCAGCAGTGAATGGCTAGCGGCCTCTTTC. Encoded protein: CASSEWLAASF.